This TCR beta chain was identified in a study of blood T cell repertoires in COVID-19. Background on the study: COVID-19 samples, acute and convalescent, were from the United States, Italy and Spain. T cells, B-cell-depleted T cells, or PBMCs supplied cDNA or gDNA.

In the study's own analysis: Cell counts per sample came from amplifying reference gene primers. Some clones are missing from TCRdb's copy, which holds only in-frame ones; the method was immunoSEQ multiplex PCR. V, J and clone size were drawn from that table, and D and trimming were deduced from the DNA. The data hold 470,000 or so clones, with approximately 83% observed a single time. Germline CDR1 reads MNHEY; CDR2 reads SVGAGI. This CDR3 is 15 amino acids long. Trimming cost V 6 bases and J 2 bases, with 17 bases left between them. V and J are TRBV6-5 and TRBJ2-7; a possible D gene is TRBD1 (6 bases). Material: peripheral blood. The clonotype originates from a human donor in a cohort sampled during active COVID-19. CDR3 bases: TGTGCCAGCAGACTACTACAGGGAATCGCCTACGAGCAGTACTTC. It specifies CASRLLQGIAYEQYF.